Sequencing of this TCR beta chain was carried out in a study of CD8 T cells in Susac syndrome. Study details: Patients with Susac syndrome were, at the time of blood collection, therapy-naive, maintained on corticosteroids, or maintained on intravenous immunoglobulin alone.

Bulk CD8+ and CD4+ cells came from magnetic negative isolation; CD8+ TEMRA by FACS. Remarks on this clonotype: The junction shows a germline mismatch at one end, possibly a read error.

About 0.5 to 1 ug RNA was reverse transcribed with random hexamers. Amplification of TCR beta CDR3 used immunoSEQ multiplex PCR across 54 Vbeta and 13 Jbeta. TCRdb analysed the immunoSEQ multiplex PCR reads with MiXCR anew, one entry per CDR3 protein. The sample carries hundreds of thousands of distinct CDR3 sequences, 94% recorded once. This CDR3 spans 13 amino acids. The chain couples TRBV12-3 or TRBV12-4 to TRBJ2-2, with TRBD1 matching over 7 bases. The sequencing input was CD4+ T cells from PBMCs. The clonotype originates from a human donor with Susac syndrome. In nucleotides, the CDR3 is TGCGGGGCCCGGGACAGCCCCACCGGGGAGCTGTTTTTT. Translated, it gives CGARDSPTGELFF.